The T cell receptor (beta chain) under discussion was sequenced for a study of blood T cell repertoires in COVID-19. Turning to the study itself: Donors in the United States, Italy and Spain gave samples during acute or convalescent COVID-19. Sample material is recorded as cDNA or gDNA derived from T cells, B-cell-depleted T cells, or PBMCs.

The authors' processing: Amplification from reference gene primers served as the basis for estimated nucleated cell counts. The assay was immunoSEQ multiplex PCR, and TCRdb's table has in-frame clones only and misses some. The D gene and trimming were derived from the DNA, and the V and J assignments and clone size from that table. The table shows a few hundred thousand clones, with approximately 86% occurring only once. Germline V lookup: CDR1 LNHDA, CDR2 SQIVND (reference sequence). There are 14 residues in the CDR3. The V and J ends lost 7 bases and 0 bases respectively, with 9 bases between them.

This receptor was taken from a woman aged 25 to 39 who had recovered from COVID-19. Sequences were obtained from peripheral blood. The rearrangement uses TRBV19 and TRBJ1-4, with a weak D call TRBD1 (5 bases). The DNA of the CDR3 is TGTGCCAGTATGGGGGGTGCAACTAATGAAAAACTGTTTTTT. It codes for CASMGGATNEKLFF.